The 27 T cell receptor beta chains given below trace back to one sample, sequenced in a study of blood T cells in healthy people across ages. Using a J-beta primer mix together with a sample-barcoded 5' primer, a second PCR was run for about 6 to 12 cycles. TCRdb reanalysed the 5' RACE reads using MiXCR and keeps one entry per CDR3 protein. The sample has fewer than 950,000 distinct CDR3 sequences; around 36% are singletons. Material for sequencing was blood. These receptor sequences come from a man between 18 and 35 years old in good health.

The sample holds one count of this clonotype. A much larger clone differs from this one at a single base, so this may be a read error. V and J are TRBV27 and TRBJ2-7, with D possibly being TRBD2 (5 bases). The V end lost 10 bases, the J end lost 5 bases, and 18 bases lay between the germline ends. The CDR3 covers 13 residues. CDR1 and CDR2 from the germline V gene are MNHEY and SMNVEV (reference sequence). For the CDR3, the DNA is TGTGCCACCCGTACTGGAGGAACCGACGAGCAGTACTTC. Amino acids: CATRTGGTDEQYF.

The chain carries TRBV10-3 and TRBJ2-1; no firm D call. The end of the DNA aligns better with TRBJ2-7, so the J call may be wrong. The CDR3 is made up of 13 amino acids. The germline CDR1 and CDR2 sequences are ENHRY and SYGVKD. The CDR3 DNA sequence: TGTGCCATCAGTCCCTCGATGTACACTGAGCAGTACTTC. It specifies CAISPSMYTEQYF.

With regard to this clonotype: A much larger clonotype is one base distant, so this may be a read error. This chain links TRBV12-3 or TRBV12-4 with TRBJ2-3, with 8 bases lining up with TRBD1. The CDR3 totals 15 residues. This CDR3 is CASSLGTGRRDMQYF. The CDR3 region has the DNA TGTGCCAGCAGTCTCGGGACAGGCCGGCGAGATATGCAGTATTTT.

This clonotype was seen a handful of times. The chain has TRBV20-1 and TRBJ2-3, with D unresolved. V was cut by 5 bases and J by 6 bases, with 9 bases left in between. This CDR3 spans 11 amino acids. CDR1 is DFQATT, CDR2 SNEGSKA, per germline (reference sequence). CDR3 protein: CSAASADTQYF. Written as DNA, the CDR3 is TGCAGTGCTGCCAGTGCGGATACGCAGTATTTT.

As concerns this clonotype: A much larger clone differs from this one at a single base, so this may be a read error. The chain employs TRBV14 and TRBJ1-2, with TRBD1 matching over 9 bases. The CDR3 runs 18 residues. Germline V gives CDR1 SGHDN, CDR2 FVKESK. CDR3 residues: CASGQDKIGQGSNYGYTF. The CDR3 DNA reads TGTGCCAGCGGCCAAGATAAAATTGGACAGGGGAGCAACTATGGCTACACCTTC.

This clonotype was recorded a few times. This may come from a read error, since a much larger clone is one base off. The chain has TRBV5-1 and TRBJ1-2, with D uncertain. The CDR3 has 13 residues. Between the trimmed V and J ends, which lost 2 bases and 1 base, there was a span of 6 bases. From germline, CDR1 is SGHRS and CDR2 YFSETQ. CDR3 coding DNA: TGCGCCAGCAGCTTTGACAATAACTATGGCTACACCTTC. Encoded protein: CASSFDNNYGYTF. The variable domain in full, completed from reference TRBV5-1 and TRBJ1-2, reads KAGVTQTPRYLIKTRGQQVTLSCSPISGHRSVSWYQQTPGQGLQFLFEYFSETQRNKGNFPGRFSGRQFSNSRSEMNVSTLELGDSALYLCASSFDNNYGYTFGSGTRLTVV.

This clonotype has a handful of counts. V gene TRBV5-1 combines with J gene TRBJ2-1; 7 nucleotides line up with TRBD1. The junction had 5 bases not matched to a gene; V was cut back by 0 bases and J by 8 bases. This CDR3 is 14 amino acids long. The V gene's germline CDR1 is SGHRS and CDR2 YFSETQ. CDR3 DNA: TGCGCCAGCAGCTTGGTCAGGGGGTCCGATGAGCAGTTCTTC. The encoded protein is CASSLVRGSDEQFF.

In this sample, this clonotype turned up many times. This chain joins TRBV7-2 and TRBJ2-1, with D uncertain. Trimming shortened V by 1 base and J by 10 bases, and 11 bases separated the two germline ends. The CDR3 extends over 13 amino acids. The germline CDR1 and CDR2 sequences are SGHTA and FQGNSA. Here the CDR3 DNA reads TGTGCCAGCAGCTTAGAAAGGACCTTGGAGCAGTTCTTC. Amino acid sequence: CASSLERTLEQFF. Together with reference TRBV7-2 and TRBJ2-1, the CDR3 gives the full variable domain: GAGVSQSPSNKVTEKGKDVELRCDPISGHTALYWYRQSLGQGLEFLIYFQGNSAPDKSGLPSDRFSAERTGGSVSTLTIQRTQQEDSAVYLCASSLERTLEQFFGPGTRLTVL.

The CDR3 DNA follows: TGTGCCAGCAGTGTATCCCCAATGACAGGGAAGTATGGCTACACCTTC. Translating gives CASSVSPMTGKYGYTF. This chain uses TRBV6-1 with TRBJ1-2, with TRBD1 identical over 7 bases. Germline CDR1 and CDR2: MNHNS and SASEGT. The CDR3 runs to 16 residues. The V and J ends lost 4 bases and 5 bases, in that order; junction bases with no gene match: 13.

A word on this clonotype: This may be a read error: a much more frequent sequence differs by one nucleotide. The CDR3 loop is CSATGVGAYGYTF. The CDR3 DNA follows: TGCAGTGCTACCGGGGTCGGTGCTTATGGCTACACCTTC. The rearrangement uses TRBV20-1 and TRBJ1-2; D not certain. The CDR3 is 13 residues long. Germline V gene lookup returns CDR1 DFQATT and CDR2 SNEGSKA (reference sequence). The V end lost 4 bases, the J end lost 5 bases, and 14 bases lay between the germline ends.

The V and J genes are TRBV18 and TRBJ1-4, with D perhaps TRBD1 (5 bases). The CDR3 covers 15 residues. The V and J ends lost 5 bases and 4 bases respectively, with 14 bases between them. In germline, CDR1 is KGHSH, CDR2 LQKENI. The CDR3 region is CASSDRGKSNEKLFF. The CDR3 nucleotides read TGTGCCAGCTCAGACAGAGGCAAAAGTAATGAAAAACTGTTTTTT.

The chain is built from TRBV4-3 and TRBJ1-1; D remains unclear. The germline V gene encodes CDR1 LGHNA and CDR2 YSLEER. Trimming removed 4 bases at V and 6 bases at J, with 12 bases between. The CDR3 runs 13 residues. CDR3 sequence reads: CASSPQSGAEAFF. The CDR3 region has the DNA TGCGCCAGCAGCCCCCAGTCCGGGGCTGAAGCTTTCTTT.

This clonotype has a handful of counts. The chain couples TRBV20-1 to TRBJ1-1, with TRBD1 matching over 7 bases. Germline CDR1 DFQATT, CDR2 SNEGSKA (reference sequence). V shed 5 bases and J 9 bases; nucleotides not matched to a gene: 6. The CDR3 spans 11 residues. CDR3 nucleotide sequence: TGCAGTGCTGGGGACAGCTTGCAAGCTTTCTTT. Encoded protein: CSAGDSLQAFF.

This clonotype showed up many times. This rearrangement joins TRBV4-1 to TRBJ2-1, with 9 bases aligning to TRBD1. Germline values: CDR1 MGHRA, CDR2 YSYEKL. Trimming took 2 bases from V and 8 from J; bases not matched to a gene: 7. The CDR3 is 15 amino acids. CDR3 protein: CASSQPTTGGYEQFF. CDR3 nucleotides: TGCGCCAGCAGCCAACCCACGACAGGGGGATATGAGCAGTTCTTC.

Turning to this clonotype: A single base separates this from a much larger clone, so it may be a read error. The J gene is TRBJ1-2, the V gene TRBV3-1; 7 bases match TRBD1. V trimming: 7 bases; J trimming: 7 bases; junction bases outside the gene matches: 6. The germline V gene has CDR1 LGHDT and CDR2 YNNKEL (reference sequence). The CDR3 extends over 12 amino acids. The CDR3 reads CASNHRGSGYTF. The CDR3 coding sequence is TGTGCCAGCAACCACAGGGGCAGTGGCTACACCTTC.

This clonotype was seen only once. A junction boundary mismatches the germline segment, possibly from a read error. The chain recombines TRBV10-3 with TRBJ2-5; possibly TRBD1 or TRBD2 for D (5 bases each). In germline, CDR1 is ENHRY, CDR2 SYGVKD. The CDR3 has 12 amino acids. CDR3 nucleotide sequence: TGTGCCGTCAGTGGGGGAATGGATGAGCAGTACTTC. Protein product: CAVSGGMDEQYF.

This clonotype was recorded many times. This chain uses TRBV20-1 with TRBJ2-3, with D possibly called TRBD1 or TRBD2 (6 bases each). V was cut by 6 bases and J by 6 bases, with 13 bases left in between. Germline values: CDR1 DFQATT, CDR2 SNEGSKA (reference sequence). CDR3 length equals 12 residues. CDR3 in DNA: TGCAGTGCCAGGAGGGGGTCGGATACGCAGTATTTT. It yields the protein CSARRGSDTQYF.

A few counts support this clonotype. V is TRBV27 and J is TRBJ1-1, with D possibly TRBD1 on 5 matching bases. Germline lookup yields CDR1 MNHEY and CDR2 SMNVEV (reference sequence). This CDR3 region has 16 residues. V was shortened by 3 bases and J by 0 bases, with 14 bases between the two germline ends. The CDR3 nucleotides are TGTGCCAGCAGTTTGTCAGGGTTCGAGATGAACACTGAAGCTTTCTTT. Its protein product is CASSLSGFEMNTEAFF.

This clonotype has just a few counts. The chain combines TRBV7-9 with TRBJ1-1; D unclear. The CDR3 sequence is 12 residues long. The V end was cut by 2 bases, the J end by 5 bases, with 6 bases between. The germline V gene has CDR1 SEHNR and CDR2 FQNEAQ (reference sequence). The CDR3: CASSLYGTEAFF. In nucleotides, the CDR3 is TGTGCCAGCAGCTTATACGGGACTGAAGCTTTCTTT. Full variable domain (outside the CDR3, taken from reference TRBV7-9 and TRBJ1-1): DTGVSQNPRHKITKRGQNVTFRCDPISEHNRLYWYRQTLGQGPEFLTYFQNEAQLEKSRLLSDRFSAERPKGSFSTLEIQRTEQGDSAMYLCASSLYGTEAFFGQGTRLTVV.

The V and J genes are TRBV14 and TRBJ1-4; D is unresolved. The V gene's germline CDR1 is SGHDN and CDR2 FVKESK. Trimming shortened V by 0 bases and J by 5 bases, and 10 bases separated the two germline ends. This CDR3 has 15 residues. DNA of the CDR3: TGTGCCAGCAGCCAAGATTTACGGAGGAATGAAAAACTGTTTTTT. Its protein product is CASSQDLRRNEKLFF.

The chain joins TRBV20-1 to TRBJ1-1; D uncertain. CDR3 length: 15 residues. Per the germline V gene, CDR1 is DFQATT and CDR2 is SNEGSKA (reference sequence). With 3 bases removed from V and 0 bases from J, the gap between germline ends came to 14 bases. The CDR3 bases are TGCAGTGCTAGCGATGTCGGGCTGCTGAACACTGAAGCTTTCTTT. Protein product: CSASDVGLLNTEAFF.

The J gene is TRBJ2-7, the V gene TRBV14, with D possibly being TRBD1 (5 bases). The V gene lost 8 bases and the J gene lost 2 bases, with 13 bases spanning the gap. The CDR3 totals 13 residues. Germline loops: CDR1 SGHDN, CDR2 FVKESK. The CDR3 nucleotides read TGTGCCAGCTCGACAGCAATTGCCTACGAGCAGTACTTC. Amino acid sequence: CASSTAIAYEQYF.

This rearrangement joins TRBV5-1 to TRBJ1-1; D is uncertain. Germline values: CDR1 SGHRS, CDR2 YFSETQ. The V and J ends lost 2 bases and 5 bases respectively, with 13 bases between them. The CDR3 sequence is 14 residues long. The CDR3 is CASSLPGLDTEAFF. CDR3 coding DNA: TGCGCCAGCAGCTTACCGGGGTTAGATACTGAAGCTTTCTTT.

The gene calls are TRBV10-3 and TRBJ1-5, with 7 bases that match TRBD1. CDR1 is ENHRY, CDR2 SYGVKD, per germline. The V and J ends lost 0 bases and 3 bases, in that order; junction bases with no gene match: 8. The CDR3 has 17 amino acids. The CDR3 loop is CAISESPGGNVNQPQHF. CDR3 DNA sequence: TGTGCCATCAGTGAGTCGCCAGGGGGTAATGTCAATCAGCCCCAGCATTTT.

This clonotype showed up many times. Written as DNA, the CDR3 is TGTGCCAGCAGTTTAATCCGGGGGGCCTCAGATACGCAGTATTTT. Translation: CASSLIRGASDTQYF. The chain has TRBV12-3 or TRBV12-4 and TRBJ2-3, with D perhaps TRBD2 (7 bases). The germline V and J ends were trimmed by 2 bases and 4 bases, with 13 bases remaining between them. The CDR3 totals 15 residues.

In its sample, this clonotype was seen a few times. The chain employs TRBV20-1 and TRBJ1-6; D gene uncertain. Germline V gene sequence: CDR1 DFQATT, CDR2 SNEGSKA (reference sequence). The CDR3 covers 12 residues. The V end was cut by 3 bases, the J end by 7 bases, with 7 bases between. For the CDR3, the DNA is TGCAGTGCTAGTGATAGCAATTCACCCCTCCACTTT. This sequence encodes CSASDSNSPLHF.

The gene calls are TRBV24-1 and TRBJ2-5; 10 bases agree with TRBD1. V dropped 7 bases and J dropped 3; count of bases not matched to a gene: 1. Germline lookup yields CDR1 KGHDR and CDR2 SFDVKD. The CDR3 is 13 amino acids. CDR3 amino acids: CATRGQGEETQYF. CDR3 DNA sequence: TGTGCCACCAGAGGACAGGGGGAAGAGACCCAGTACTTC.